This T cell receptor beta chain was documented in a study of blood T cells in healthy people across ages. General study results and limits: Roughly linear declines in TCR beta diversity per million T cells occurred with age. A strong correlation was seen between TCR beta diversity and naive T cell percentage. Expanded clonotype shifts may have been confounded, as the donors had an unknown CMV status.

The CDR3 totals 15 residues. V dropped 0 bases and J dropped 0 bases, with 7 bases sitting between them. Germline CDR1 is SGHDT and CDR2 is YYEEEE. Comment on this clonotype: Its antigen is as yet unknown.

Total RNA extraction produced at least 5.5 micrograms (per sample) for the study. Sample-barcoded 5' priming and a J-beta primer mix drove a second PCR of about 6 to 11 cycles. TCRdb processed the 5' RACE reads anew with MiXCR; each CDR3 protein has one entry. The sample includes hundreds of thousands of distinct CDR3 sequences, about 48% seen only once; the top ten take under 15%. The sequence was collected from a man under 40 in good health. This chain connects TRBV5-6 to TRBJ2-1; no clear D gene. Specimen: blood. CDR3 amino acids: CASSLVQDSYNEQFF. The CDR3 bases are TGTGCCAGCAGCTTGGTCCAGGACTCCTACAATGAGCAGTTCTTC.